A single sample is the source of the 17 T cell receptor beta chains below, sequenced in a study of CXCR3-negative and CXCR3-positive naive CD8 T cells. These receptors have no known antigen. cDNA libraries for TRB were generated by 5' RACE incorporating UMI labels. After re-calling the 5' RACE reads, TCRdb lists one entry per CDR3 protein, DNA absent. The sample table sets out under 7,000 distinct CDR3 sequences. Points from the study as a whole: Higher TRB CDR3 hydrophobicity marked CXCR3-positive naive cells relative to CXCR3-negative naive cells.

Sequenced: naive CXCR3+ CD8+ T cells from blood. Noted subset: CD45RO-CCR7+CD27+CD95- naive CD8+ T cells expressing CXCR3 (TNR3+). The receptors come from a human donor in good health. Some clones in this sample may be carry-over from other donors' samples.

The chain employs TRBV29-1 and TRBJ2-1. CDR1 is SQVTM and CDR2 is ANQGSEA in the germline V gene. This CDR3 has 15 residues. CDR3: CSVESSGRSYNEQFF.

This clonotype is labeled medium-sized based on frequency. CDR3 sequence: CASSLGIVYEQYF. The J gene is TRBJ2-7, the V gene TRBV11-2. Germline-derived CDR1 and CDR2 are SGHAT and FQNNGV. The CDR3 extends over 13 amino acids.

The chain links TRBV7-8 to TRBJ2-7; TCRdb lists TRBD2, though no DNA is available to test this call. Per germline, CDR1 SGHVS and CDR2 FQNEAQ. CDR3 size: 16 residues. The CDR3 protein is CASSSPLRDSGLEQYF.

This clonotype ranks as medium-sized (0.01 to 0.1%) in terms of frequency. This chain connects TRBV20-1 to TRBJ2-7; TCRdb selects TRBD2, and the lack of DNA leaves this call unchecked. There are 15 residues in the CDR3. CDR1 DFQATT and CDR2 SNEGSKA come from the germline V gene (reference sequence). This chain's CDR3 is CSARGRGAGTYEQYF.

In terms of frequency, this clonotype is medium-sized (0.01 to 0.1%). The chain joins TRBV6-6 to TRBJ1-3. Germline V gene sequence: CDR1 MNHNY, CDR2 SVGAGI (reference sequence). The CDR3 has 16 residues. CDR3 loop: CASSYSGRATGNTIYF.

This clonotype registers medium-sized by frequency. The chain couples TRBV3-1 to TRBJ2-7; the D gene TCRdb calls, TRBD2, cannot be checked with no DNA. This CDR3 spans 15 amino acids. CDR1 and CDR2 (germline): LGHDT, YNNKEL (reference sequence). The CDR3 loop reads CASSQDEAGVYEQYF.

The chain joins TRBV6-1 to TRBJ2-7. The CDR3 totals 11 residues. The germline V gene has CDR1 MNHNS and CDR2 SASEGT. The CDR3 spells CASSDLYEQYF.

V is TRBV5-6 and J is TRBJ2-1. CDR1 and CDR2 (germline): SGHDT, YYEEEE. This CDR3 region has 14 residues. CDR3 sequence: CASSLGPNTNEQFF. The entire variable domain, with the rest obtained from reference TRBV5-6 and TRBJ2-1, is as follows: DAGVTQSPTHLIKTRGQQVTLRCSPKSGHDTVSWYQQALGQGPQFIFQYYEEEERQRGNFPDRFSGHQFPNYSSELNVNALLLGDSALYLCASSLGPNTNEQFFGPGTRLTVL.

This chain connects TRBV27 to TRBJ2-1; TCRdb selects TRBD2, and the lack of DNA leaves this call unchecked. CDR3 length: 12 amino acids. The germline CDR1 and CDR2 sequences are MNHEY and SMNVEV (reference sequence). The CDR3 reads CASSWEFNEQFF.

The CDR3 loop reads CASSLWAGGTDTQYF. The chain recombines TRBV7-3 with TRBJ2-3; the D gene TCRdb calls, TRBD1, cannot be checked with no DNA. The CDR3 length is 15 residues. The germline gives CDR1 SGHTA, CDR2 FQGTGA.

By frequency, this clonotype is medium-sized. The chain has TRBV29-1 and TRBJ2-7; TCRdb picks TRBD1, but there is no DNA to check that call. The CDR3 is 13 residues long. Germline CDR1 and CDR2: SQVTM and ANQGSEA. Here the CDR3 reads CSVLTRDTYEQYF.

This clonotype is deemed medium-sized by its frequency. The chain uses TRBV5-1 and TRBJ2-5; the TCRdb D gene call, TRBD1, has no DNA to confirm it. The germline V gene has CDR1 SGHRS and CDR2 YFSETQ. CDR3 length: 13 residues. The CDR3 spells CASSPNKGETQYF.

The chain has TRBV6-2 or TRBV6-3 and TRBJ2-1. This CDR3 is built from 15 residues. CDR1 MNHEY and CDR2 SVGEGT come from the germline V gene. CDR3 region: CASSLTGIPYNEQFF.

The chain carries TRBV7-9 and TRBJ2-7. Per the germline V gene, CDR1 is SEHNR and CDR2 is FQNEAQ (reference sequence). CDR3 size: 14 residues. CDR3 in amino acids: CASSLLEGTYEQYF.

V and J are TRBV23-1 and TRBJ2-7; lacking DNA, the TRBD1 call made by TCRdb goes unchecked. TRBV23-1 is given ORF status, its function remaining uncertain. CDR3 length: 11 residues. CDR3 sequence: CADGQGFEQYF.

This chain links TRBV11-2 with TRBJ2-1; TCRdb's assignment of TRBD2 cannot be checked, as there is no DNA. The CDR3 runs 18 residues. CDR1 is SGHAT and CDR2 is FQNNGV in the germline V gene. This chain's CDR3 is CASSLIKDPKGEVNEQFF. Filled out from reference TRBV11-2 and TRBJ2-1, the complete variable domain reads EAGVAQSPRYKIIEKRQSVAFWCNPISGHATLYWYQQILGQGPKLLIQFQNNGVVDDSQLPKDRFSAERLKGVDSTLKIQPAKLEDSAVYLCASSLIKDPKGEVNEQFFGPGTRLTVL.

V usage is TRBV5-4 and J usage is TRBJ2-1. Germline-derived CDR1 and CDR2 are SGHNT and YYREEE (reference sequence). The CDR3 contains 11 residues. The CDR3 protein is CASSQSDEQFF.